This TCR beta chain was captured in a study of cytomegalovirus exposure and HLA in healthy donors. For the study at large: Sequencing of about 179 million T cells in an earlier analysis found 100 million or so unique TCR beta sequences. Clustering assigned 81% of the approximately 400 genotyped donors to the Caucasian-associated ancestry cluster.

The PCR ran on 60 Vbeta and 13 Jbeta primers. The protocol was immunoSEQ multiplex PCR, while the TCRdb copy is restricted to in-frame clones and leaves out a portion. The sample has 150,000 to 200,000 clones, 65% to 85% seen once. Healthy bone marrow donors made up the cohort. The sample taken for sequencing was PBMCs. This clonotype was obtained from a male donor in good health and CMV-seronegative.

CDR3 in DNA: TGCAGCGTTGGGACAGGGGGGTACCAAGAGACCCAGTACTTC. It codes for CSVGTGGYQETQYF. The chain has TRBV29-1 and TRBJ2-5; 10 bases match TRBD1. With 4 bases clipped from V and 0 bases from J, the junction kept 2 bases outside the gene matches. The CDR3 is made up of 14 amino acids. Germline-derived CDR1 and CDR2 are SQVTM and ANQGSEA.